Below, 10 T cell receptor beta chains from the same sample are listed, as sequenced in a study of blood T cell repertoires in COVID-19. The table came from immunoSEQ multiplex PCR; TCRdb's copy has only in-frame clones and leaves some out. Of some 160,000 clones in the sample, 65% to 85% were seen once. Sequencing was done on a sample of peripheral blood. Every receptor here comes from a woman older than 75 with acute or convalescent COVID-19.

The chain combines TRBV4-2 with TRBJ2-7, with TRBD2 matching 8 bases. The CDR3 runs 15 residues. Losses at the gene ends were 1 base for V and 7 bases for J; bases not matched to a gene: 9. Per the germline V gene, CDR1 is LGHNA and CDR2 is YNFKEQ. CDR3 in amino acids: CASSQGREGLWEQYF. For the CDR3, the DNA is TGTGCCAGCAGCCAAGGTCGGGAGGGCCTTTGGGAGCAGTACTTC.

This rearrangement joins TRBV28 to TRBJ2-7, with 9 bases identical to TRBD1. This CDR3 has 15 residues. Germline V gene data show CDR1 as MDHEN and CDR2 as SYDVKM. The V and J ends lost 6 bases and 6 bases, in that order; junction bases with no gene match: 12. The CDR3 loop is CASRRTGVTLREQYF. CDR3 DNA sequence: TGTGCCAGCAGACGGACAGGGGTTACCCTACGCGAGCAGTACTTC.

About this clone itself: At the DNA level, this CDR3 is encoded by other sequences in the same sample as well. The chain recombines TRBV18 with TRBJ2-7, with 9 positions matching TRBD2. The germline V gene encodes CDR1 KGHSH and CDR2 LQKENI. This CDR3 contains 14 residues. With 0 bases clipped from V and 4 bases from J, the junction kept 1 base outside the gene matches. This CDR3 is CASSPPSGRYEQYF. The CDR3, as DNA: TGTGCCAGCTCACCACCGAGCGGGAGGTACGAGCAGTACTTC.

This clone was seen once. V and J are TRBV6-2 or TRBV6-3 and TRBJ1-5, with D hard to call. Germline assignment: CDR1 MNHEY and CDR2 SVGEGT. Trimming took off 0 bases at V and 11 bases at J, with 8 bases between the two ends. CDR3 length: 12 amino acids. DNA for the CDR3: TGTGCCAGCAGTTACTCGGGGAGCTCCCAGCATTTT. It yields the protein CASSYSGSSQHF.

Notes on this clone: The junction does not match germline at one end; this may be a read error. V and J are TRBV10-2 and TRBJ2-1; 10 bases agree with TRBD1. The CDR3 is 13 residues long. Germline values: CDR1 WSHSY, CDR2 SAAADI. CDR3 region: CASSDPPTGGRIF. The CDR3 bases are TGCGCCAGCAGTGACCCCCCGACAGGGGGCAGGATCTTC.

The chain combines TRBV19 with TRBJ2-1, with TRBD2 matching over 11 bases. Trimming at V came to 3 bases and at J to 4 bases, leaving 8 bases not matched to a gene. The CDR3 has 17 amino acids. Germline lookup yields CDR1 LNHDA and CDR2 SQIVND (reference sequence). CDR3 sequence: CASSMTSGANSYNEQFF. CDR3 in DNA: TGTGCCAGTAGTATGACTAGCGGGGCAAACTCATACAATGAGCAGTTCTTC.

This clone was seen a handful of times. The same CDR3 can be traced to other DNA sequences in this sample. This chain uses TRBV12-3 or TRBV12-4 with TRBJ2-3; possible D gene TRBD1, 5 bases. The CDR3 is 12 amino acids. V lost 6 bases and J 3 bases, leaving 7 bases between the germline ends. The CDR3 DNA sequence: TGTGCCAGCAGGGGGCGTACAGATACGCAGTATTTT. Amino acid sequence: CASRGRTDTQYF.

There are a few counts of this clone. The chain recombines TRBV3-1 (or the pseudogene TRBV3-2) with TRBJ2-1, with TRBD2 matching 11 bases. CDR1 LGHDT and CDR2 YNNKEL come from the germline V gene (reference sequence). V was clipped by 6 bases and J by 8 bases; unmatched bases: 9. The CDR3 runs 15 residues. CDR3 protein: CASSGLAGLPHEQFF. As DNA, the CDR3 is TGTGCCAGCAGTGGACTAGCGGGCTTACCCCATGAGCAGTTCTTC.

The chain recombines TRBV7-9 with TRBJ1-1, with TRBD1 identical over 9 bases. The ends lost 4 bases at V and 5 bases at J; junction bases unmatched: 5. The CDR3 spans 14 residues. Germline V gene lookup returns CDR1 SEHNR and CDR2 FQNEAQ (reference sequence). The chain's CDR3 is CASSYSQGATEAFF. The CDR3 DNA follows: TGTGCCAGCAGCTACTCACAGGGGGCTACTGAAGCTTTCTTT.

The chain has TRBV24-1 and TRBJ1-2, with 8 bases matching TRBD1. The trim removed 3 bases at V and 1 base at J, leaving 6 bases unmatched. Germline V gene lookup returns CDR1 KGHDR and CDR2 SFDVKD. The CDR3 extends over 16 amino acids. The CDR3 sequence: CATSDPGQDHNYGYTF. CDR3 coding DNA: TGTGCCACCAGTGATCCGGGACAGGACCATAACTATGGCTACACCTTC.